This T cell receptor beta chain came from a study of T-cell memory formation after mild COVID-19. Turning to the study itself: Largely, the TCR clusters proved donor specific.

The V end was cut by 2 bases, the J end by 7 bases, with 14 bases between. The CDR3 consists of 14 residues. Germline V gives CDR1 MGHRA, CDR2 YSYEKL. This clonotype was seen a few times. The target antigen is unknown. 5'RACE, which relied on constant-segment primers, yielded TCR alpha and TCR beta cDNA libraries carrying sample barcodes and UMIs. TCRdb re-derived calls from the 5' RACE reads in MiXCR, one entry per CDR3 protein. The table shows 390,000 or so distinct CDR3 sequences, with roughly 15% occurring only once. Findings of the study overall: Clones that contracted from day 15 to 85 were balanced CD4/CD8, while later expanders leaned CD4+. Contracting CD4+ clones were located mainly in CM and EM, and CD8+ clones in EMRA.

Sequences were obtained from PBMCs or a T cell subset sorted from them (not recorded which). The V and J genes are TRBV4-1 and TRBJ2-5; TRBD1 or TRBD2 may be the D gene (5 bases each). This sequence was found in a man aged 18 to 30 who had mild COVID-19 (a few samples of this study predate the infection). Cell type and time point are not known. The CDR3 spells CASSQRTLGGTQYF. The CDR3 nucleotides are TGCGCCAGCAGCCAACGGACCCTTGGGGGGACCCAGTACTTC.